What follows describes a single TCR beta chain. This record comes from a study of blood T cell repertoires in COVID-19. In the study overall: COVID-19 samples from acute and convalescent phases originated in the United States, Italy and Spain. T cells, B-cell-depleted T cells, or PBMCs provided the cDNA or gDNA that served as material.

The ends were cut back, 1 base at V and 2 bases at J, with 15 bases in the middle. Germline loops: CDR1 SEHNR, CDR2 FQNEAQ (reference sequence). The CDR3 runs to 16 residues. Original analysis: Nucleated cell number was recorded as an estimate derived from reference gene primer amplification. TCRdb's table, derived via immunoSEQ multiplex PCR, lists solely in-frame clones and lacks some. That table supplies the V and J calls and clone size; D and trimming were determined from the DNA. The sample contains about 150,000 clones, about nine tenths of which appear only once. This TCR came from a woman aged 55-75 years with active or convalescent COVID-19. The sample comprised peripheral blood. The rearrangement uses TRBV7-9 and TRBJ2-7; D possibly corresponds to TRBD2 (5 bases). The CDR3 region is CASSLVSGIRTYEQYF. CDR3 nucleotide sequence: TGTGCCAGCAGCTTAGTTTCCGGGATAAGGACCTACGAGCAGTACTTC.